This TCR beta chain stems from a study of vaccination and CD4 T cells after COVID-19. Once obtained from cultured CD4+ T cells, the DNA was sequenced using the Oncomine TCR Beta short-read assay. TCRdb processed the PCR reads anew with MiXCR; each CDR3 protein has one entry. This table holds approximately 10,000 distinct CDR3 sequences, 30% to 40% found once. A remark on this clonotype: Its specificity is not known.

With 2 bases removed from V and 0 bases from J, the gap between germline ends came to 11 bases. The CDR3 extends over 16 amino acids. CDR1 is SGHVS, CDR2 FQNEAQ, per germline. Treatment of the sample: approximately 9-day PBMC culture with coronavirus spike peptide pools or control peptides (ViraFEST assay). Prior to the COVID-19 pandemic (2011-2018), the unexposed donor's CD4+ T cells were collected. The genes are TRBV7-8 and TRBJ1-5; D is unresolved. This TCR came from a human donor in good health. The source material was CD4+ T cells from blood, cultured in vitro. CDR3: CASSLSSQYSNQPQHF. CDR3 nucleotide sequence: TGTGCCAGCAGCTTATCTTCCCAGTATAGCAATCAGCCCCAGCATTTT.